This T cell receptor beta chain was captured by sequencing in a study of beta chain features in type 1 diabetes. Across the study: Over all samples combined, 107,917,701 sorted cells were examined.

A heparinised blood draw that averaged roughly 120 mL was obtained once from each donor. Whole-study findings and limits: When VDJ junctions were examined, type 1 diabetes patients showed fewer insertions and more deletions. Shorter TCRB CDR3s, moderately but significantly so, marked every one of the four CD4+ subsets in Type 1 diabetes patients.

The sequenced template was cDNA made from the entire isolated RNA. Repertoires were generated with immunoSEQ multiplex PCR, while TCRdb's copy carries only in-frame clones and drops some. The table has about 340,000 clones, 6.5% to 10% seen once. As to this clone: The antigen is not known.

This CDR3 comprises 14 residues. Germline CDR1 SGDLS, CDR2 YYNGEE. After removal of 3 bases from V and 5 bases from J, the junction contained 6 bases not matched to a gene. The receptor was isolated from a woman aged 18-35 years in good health. This sequence joins TRBV9 and TRBJ2-5, with 8 bases that match TRBD1. Material: central memory CD4+ T cells from blood. The CDR3 sequence is CASSEGRGRETQYF. In nucleotides, the CDR3 is TGTGCCAGCAGCGAGGGCAGGGGGCGGGAGACCCAGTACTTC.